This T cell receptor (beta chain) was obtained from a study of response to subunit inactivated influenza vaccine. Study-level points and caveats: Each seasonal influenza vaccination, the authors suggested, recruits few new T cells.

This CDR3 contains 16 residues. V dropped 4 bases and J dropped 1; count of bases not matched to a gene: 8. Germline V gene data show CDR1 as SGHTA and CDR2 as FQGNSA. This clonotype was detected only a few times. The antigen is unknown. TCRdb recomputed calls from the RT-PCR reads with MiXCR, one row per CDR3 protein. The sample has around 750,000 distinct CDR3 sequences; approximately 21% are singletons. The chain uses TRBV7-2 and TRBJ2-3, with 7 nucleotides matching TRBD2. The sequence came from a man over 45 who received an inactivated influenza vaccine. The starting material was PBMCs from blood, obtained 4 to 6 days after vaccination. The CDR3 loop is CASSYSVAGGTDTQYF. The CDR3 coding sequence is TGTGCCAGCAGCTATTCCGTGGCGGGGGGCACAGATACGCAGTATTTT.